This T cell receptor beta chain was observed in a study of type 1 regulatory T cells. Study details: An in vitro protocol generated T-allo10, a Tr1-enriched, alloantigen-specific CD4 T cell product.

For this clonotype: The target antigen is unknown.

A single record per CDR3 protein comes from TCRdb applying MiXCR to the reads. Of thousands of distinct CDR3 sequences listed, 27% were seen once; the top ten hold about 8.3%. T-allo10 cells from the graft donor were described as anergic, host-alloantigen-specific, and alloantigen-specific suppressors. The specimen sequenced was cultured T cells, either the whole culture or a sorted T cell fraction (not recorded which). Described subset: Tr1-enriched cell product generated in vitro against host alloantigens. The sequence was obtained from a human donor in good health.

DNA of the CDR3: TGTGCCAGCATGCACAGGCTGCATTCACCCCTCCACTTT. Protein sequence: CASMHRLHSPLHF. The chain couples TRBV6-2 or TRBV6-3 to TRBJ1-6, with D possibly being TRBD1 (5 bases). CDR1 is MNHEY and CDR2 is SVGEGT in the germline V gene. Trimming shortened V by 7 bases and J by 8 bases, and 12 bases separated the two germline ends. The CDR3 sequence is 13 residues long.